The 21 T cell receptor beta chains below all came from one sample that was sequenced in a study of T cells in localized non-small cell lung cancer (dated by TCRdb to 2020 to 2022). The protocol used for the library was the immunoSEQ multiplex PCR assay. Not all clones reach the TCRdb copy of this immuneACCESS table, which keeps in-frame sequences only. Checked studies attribute under half of the gap to unresolved V genes and leave the rest unexplained. Recorded for this sample are 30,000 to 45,000 clones; around 86% of them occurred a single time. The ten largest clones add up to roughly 7.3% of the sample. The sequencing here drew on peripheral blood mononuclear cells, taken before any cancer treatment. The receptors derive from a male donor aged 60 or older with stage II lung adenocarcinoma.

Sample share makes this clone medium-sized (0.01 to 0.1%). The rearrangement links TRBV2 to TRBJ2-3; tentatively, D is TRBD1 (6 bases). The V gene's germline CDR1 is SNHLY and CDR2 FYNNEI. Trimming shortened V by 8 bases and J by 4 bases, and 16 bases separated the two germline ends. This CDR3 is 14 amino acids long. The CDR3 nucleotides are TGTGCCAGCTCGGACAGCTTAAGCGCAGATACGCAGTATTTT. Its protein product is CASSDSLSADTQYF. Using reference TRBV2 and TRBJ2-3 for the parts outside the CDR3, the full variable domain is EPEVTQTPSHQVTQMGQEVILRCVPISNHLYFYWYRQILGQKVEFLVSFYNNEISEKSEIFDDQFSVERPDGSNFTLKIRSTKLEDSAMYFCASSDSLSADTQYFGPGTRLTVL.

The genes are TRBV5-1 and TRBJ1-2; D gene uncertain. CDR3 size: 15 residues. V shed 0 bases and J shed 4 bases, with 13 bases lying between them. Germline loops: CDR1 SGHRS, CDR2 YFSETQ. The CDR3 DNA sequence: TGCGCCAGCAGCTTGGCTGAGACTTTCGGCTATGGCTACACCTTC. This encodes CASSLAETFGYGYTF.

The chain links TRBV7-9 to TRBJ1-2; no clear D. The CDR3 has 13 residues. V lost 0 bases and J 3 bases, leaving 5 bases between the germline ends. The germline V gene has CDR1 SEHNR and CDR2 FQNEAQ (reference sequence). The CDR3 DNA is TGTGCCAGCAGCTTAGCGGGAGACTATGGCTACACCTTC. This sequence encodes CASSLAGDYGYTF.

V gene TRBV7-9 combines with J gene TRBJ1-5; unclear D gene. This CDR3 comprises 14 residues. Germline values: CDR1 SEHNR, CDR2 FQNEAQ (reference sequence). V shed 0 bases and J shed 6 bases, with 9 bases lying between them. Here the CDR3 reads CASSLATHGQPQHF. DNA for the CDR3: TGTGCCAGCAGCTTAGCTACTCACGGTCAGCCCCAGCATTTT.

There are a few counts of this clone. This chain links TRBV5-6 with TRBJ1-4, with 7 bases aligning to TRBD1. The CDR3 consists of 14 residues. The germline V gene encodes CDR1 SGHDT and CDR2 YYEEEE. V lost 4 bases and J lost 3; bases outside the gene matches: 3. The CDR3 nucleotides are TGTGCCAGCAGCCTGGGACAGCCTAATGAAAAACTGTTTTTT. It specifies CASSLGQPNEKLFF.

This rearrangement joins TRBV30 to TRBJ1-2, with TRBD1 matching over 9 bases. This CDR3 has 15 amino acids. V shed 7 bases, J shed 6 bases, and the junction held 15 bases outside the gene matches. Germline V CDR1 and CDR2: GTSNPN, SVGIG (reference sequence). The CDR3 bases are TGTGCCTCGTCAAGGGACAGGGTAGTCGCGAATGGCTACACCTTC. Amino acid sequence: CASSRDRVVANGYTF.

V and J are TRBV6-6 and TRBJ2-4; D possibly corresponds to TRBD1 (5 bases). The V end lost 0 bases, the J end lost 8 bases, and 14 bases lay between the germline ends. Germline values: CDR1 MNHNY, CDR2 SVGAGI (reference sequence). The CDR3 is made up of 15 amino acids. Written as DNA, the CDR3 is TGTGCCAGCAGTTACTCCCAGGGTCTAGTAGACATTCAGTACTTC. It specifies CASSYSQGLVDIQYF.

The chain couples TRBV7-2 to TRBJ2-2; 8 nucleotides align to TRBD1. The CDR3 covers 15 residues. The V segment lost 3 bases and the J segment 6 bases; nucleotides outside the gene matches: 6. Looked up from germline, CDR1 is SGHTA and CDR2 is FQGNSA. The DNA of the CDR3 is TGTGCCAGCAGCTTCCGACAGGGGATCGCCGGGGAGCTGTTTTTT. Amino acids: CASSFRQGIAGELFF.

V and J are TRBV2 and TRBJ2-7; tentatively, D is TRBD1 or TRBD2 (5 bases each). This CDR3 comprises 13 residues. Trimming stripped 2 bases from V and 6 bases from J, with 11 bases between. Germline values: CDR1 SNHLY, CDR2 FYNNEI. CDR3 DNA sequence: TGTGCCAGCAGTGAACGAGGGGCGGGCGAGCAGTACTTC. It specifies CASSERGAGEQYF.

This clone has more than one count but fewer than ten. The chain joins TRBV5-6 to TRBJ1-5, with a tentative D call TRBD1 (5 bases). The CDR3 has 14 amino acids. V lost 3 bases, J lost 7 bases, and 14 bases lay in between. The germline CDR1 and CDR2 sequences are SGHDT and YYEEEE. This chain's CDR3 is CASSSGLPGQPQHF. CDR3 bases: TGTGCCAGCAGCTCGGGACTCCCCGGGCAGCCCCAGCATTTT.

This clone was seen a few times. The chain uses TRBV4-1 and TRBJ1-1; 7 bases map to TRBD1. V gave up 3 bases and J gave up 6 bases; unmatched junction bases: 7. From germline, CDR1 is MGHRA and CDR2 YSYEKL. The CDR3 totals 14 residues. The CDR3 DNA reads as TGCGCCAGCAGCCACACAGGGGACGGGGCTGAAGCTTTCTTT. Its translation is CASSHTGDGAEAFF.

This chain connects TRBV6-5 to TRBJ1-4; D may be TRBD1 (5 bases). The CDR3 totals 12 residues. Germline V gene sequence: CDR1 MNHEY, CDR2 SVGAGI. V shed 6 bases and J shed 10 bases, with 12 bases lying between them. The CDR3 bases are TGTGCCAGCAGCCTATCGGGGGGAAAACTGTTTTTT. Its protein is CASSLSGGKLFF.

The chain employs TRBV5-8 and TRBJ1-1; D is undetermined. Germline V gives CDR1 SGHTS, CDR2 YDEGEE. V gave up 2 bases and J gave up 5 bases, with 4 bases separating them. This CDR3 region has 11 residues. The DNA for the CDR3 is TGTGCCAGCAGCTTTCATACTGAAGCTTTCTTT. Translating gives CASSFHTEAFF. Filled out from reference TRBV5-8 and TRBJ1-1, the complete variable domain reads EAGVTQSPTHLIKTRGQQATLRCSPISGHTSVYWYQQALGLGLQFLLWYDEGEERNRGNFPPRFSGRQFPNYSSELNVNALELEDSALYLCASSFHTEAFFGQGTRLTVV.

V and J are TRBV7-9 and TRBJ2-7; weak D call: TRBD2 (6 bases). Trimming took 0 bases from V and 0 from J, leaving 15 bases between them. CDR1 and CDR2 from the germline V gene are SEHNR and FQNEAQ (reference sequence). This CDR3 region has 17 residues. DNA of the CDR3: TGTGCCAGCAGCTTAGCGTCCTGGTCGGGACTCTCCTACGAGCAGTACTTC. Encoded protein: CASSLASWSGLSYEQYF.

The CDR3 DNA reads as TGTGCCAGTCGTAGCGGGCCAGGGGATACGCAGTATTTT. Encoded protein: CASRSGPGDTQYF. The chain employs TRBV7-2 and TRBJ2-3; 7 bases line up with TRBD2. Germline V CDR1 and CDR2: SGHTA, FQGNSA. The CDR3 totals 13 residues. V was clipped by 9 bases and J by 6 bases; unmatched bases: 9.

The genes are TRBV6-5 and TRBJ2-3; tentatively, D is TRBD2 (5 bases). CDR1 and CDR2 (germline): MNHEY, SVGAGI. This CDR3 has 15 amino acids. Trimming shortened V by 4 bases and J by 0 bases, and 11 bases separated the two germline ends. CDR3 sequence: CASSFGRTSTDTQYF. In DNA form, the CDR3 reads TGTGCCAGCAGTTTCGGACGGACTAGCACAGATACGCAGTATTTT.

As concerns this clone: This CDR3 is also generated by other DNA sequences in the sample. The chain recombines TRBV28 with TRBJ1-4; a possible D gene is TRBD1 (6 bases). Germline values: CDR1 MDHEN, CDR2 SYDVKM. This CDR3 spans 15 amino acids. The ends were cut back, 6 bases at V and 8 bases at J, with 19 bases in the middle. CDR3 sequence: CASSLGGQRGEKLFF. The CDR3 DNA reads as TGTGCCAGCAGCCTAGGAGGACAGAGGGGAGAAAAACTGTTTTTT.

The chain employs TRBV19 and TRBJ1-1; D might be TRBD1 (5 bases). Trimming left V 9 bases short and J 5 bases short, with 19 bases between. Germline CDR1 reads LNHDA; CDR2 reads SQIVND (reference sequence). CDR3 length: 14 amino acids. The CDR3 reads CASQRDPRVTEAFF. CDR3 bases: TGTGCCAGCCAACGGGACCCGAGGGTGACTGAAGCTTTCTTT.

This clone has only one observation. The gene calls are TRBV6-5 and TRBJ2-5; D perhaps matches TRBD1 (6 bases). Germline lookup yields CDR1 MNHEY and CDR2 SVGAGI. The length of the CDR3 is 14 residues. V was trimmed by 0 bases and J by 4 bases, leaving 9 bases between them. This chain's CDR3 is CASSYSVRGETQYF. For the CDR3, the DNA is TGTGCCAGCAGTTACTCGGTCAGGGGAGAGACCCAGTACTTC.

The gene calls are TRBV18 and TRBJ1-1; no clear D gene. Germline V gives CDR1 KGHSH, CDR2 LQKENI. The CDR3 runs to 13 residues. Trimming shortened V by 2 bases and J by 2 bases, and 6 bases separated the two germline ends. CDR3 sequence (DNA): TGTGCCAGCTCACCATTGGAAAACACTGAAGCTTTCTTT. Protein product: CASSPLENTEAFF.

The rearrangement joins TRBV2 to TRBJ2-3; 8 bases are a match to TRBD2. CDR3 length equals 14 residues. V lost 7 bases and J lost 3; bases outside the gene matches: 6. CDR1 is SNHLY, CDR2 FYNNEI, per germline. CDR3 amino acids: CASKPGTSTDTQYF. The DNA for the CDR3 is TGTGCCAGCAAACCCGGGACTAGTACAGATACGCAGTATTTT. Combining the CDR3 with reference TRBV2 and TRBJ2-3 gives the whole variable domain EPEVTQTPSHQVTQMGQEVILRCVPISNHLYFYWYRQILGQKVEFLVSFYNNEISEKSEIFDDQFSVERPDGSNFTLKIRSTKLEDSAMYFCASKPGTSTDTQYFGPGTRLTVL.